These T cell receptor beta chains were read from a single sample in a study of a mutant IDH1 vaccine in newly diagnosed glioma. Clones were read by immunoSEQ multiplex PCR, and TCRdb kept only the in-frame ones, dropping some. This table holds fewer than 30,000 clones, around 80% found once. These receptors have no identified antigens. The material sequenced was PBMCs, taken from a glioma patient whose treatment included an IDH1 peptide vaccine. These receptors were collected from a woman younger than 30 with glioma. The CDR3 runs from the conserved cysteine through the conserved F or W. Fields, in order: D gene, V gene, J gene, CDR3 protein. A D gene is named only where the DNA matches it firmly.

>TRBD1|TRBV6-6|TRBJ1-5
CASTTGTNQPQHF
>NA|TRBV5-1|TRBJ2-7
CASSFNSNYEQYF
>TRBD1|TRBV5-5|TRBJ1-2
CASSLEPGQGASGYTF
>TRBD1|TRBV7-2|TRBJ2-3
CASSPTGGAGDTQYF
>NA|TRBV5-1|TRBJ2-5
CASSPTTSPTETQYF
>NA|TRBV10-3|TRBJ2-1
CAISTGGPFFNEQFF
>NA|TRBV18|TRBJ2-7
CASSPGDFSYEQYF
>NA|TRBV7-2|TRBJ1-1
CASSSTGGSGTEAFF
>TRBD1|TRBV9|TRBJ1-4
CASSADPGQGGEKLFF
>NA|TRBV6-5|TRBJ1-1
CASRSIPNTEAFF
>NA|TRBV27|TRBJ2-2
CASSFSGKDTGELFF
>TRBD1|TRBV25-1|TRBJ1-1
CASSVDRAPGAEAFF
>TRBD1|TRBV6-6|TRBJ2-7
CASSYPTTGSSFEQYF
>NA|TRBV11-3|TRBJ1-1
CASSLGGERVAFF
>TRBD2|TRBV19|TRBJ2-5
CASSPRGGAAKETQYF
>NA|TRBV6-1|TRBJ1-3
CASSEEQASYLDTIYF
>TRBD1|TRBV19|TRBJ1-2
CASTTPTGTYGYTF
>NA|TRBV19|TRBJ1-2
CASSIIVLPLGGYTF
>NA|TRBV10-1|TRBJ1-2
CAIRNCYTF
>NA|TRBV6-1|TRBJ1-1
CASSEQSISEAFF
>TRBD2|TRBV19|TRBJ2-5
CASSTGRGGETQYF
>NA|TRBV5-8|TRBJ1-1
CASSFRVSEAFF
>NA|TRBV6-1|TRBJ2-7
CASSHGQSGVEQYF
>NA|TRBV29-1|TRBJ2-6
CSASRDSGANVLTF
>TRBD1|TRBV6-5|TRBJ2-3
CASSSGQGITDTQYF
>NA|TRBV6-5|TRBJ1-3
CASTPGWRGNTIYF
>NA|TRBV5-1|TRBJ2-2
CASSFQDTGELFF
>NA|TRBV11-3|TRBJ2-7
CASREIGREQYF
>TRBD1|TRBV5-1|TRBJ2-1
CASSPGTGALNEQFF
>NA|TRBV6-1|TRBJ1-5
CASSGRAPYIGQPQHF
>TRBD1|TRBV29-1|TRBJ2-2
CSVERDRDGELFF
>NA|TRBV10-3|TRBJ2-7
CAIAATSGSYEQYF
>NA|TRBV5-4|TRBJ2-1
CASSPRRRADNEQFF
>TRBD1|TRBV29-1|TRBJ1-1
CSGDRVGTEAFF
>TRBD1|TRBV27|TRBJ2-1
CASTSGTGRRRFF